This T cell receptor (beta chain) came from a study of cytomegalovirus exposure and HLA in healthy donors (dated by TCRdb to between 2016 and 2019). Concerning the study at large: In an earlier analysis of roughly 590 of the donors, 250 to 300 Gb of sequence data and 90 million to 120 million unique TCR beta sequences from about 190 million T cells were reported. About 280 gigabases of sequencing data and approximately 84 million unique TCR sequences were included in an early release covering over 600 HLA-typed donors. Of the 398 genotyped donors, roughly 80% fell in the genetic ancestry cluster associated with self-reported Caucasian donors. The study aimed to test whether cataloging public T cell receptors could reveal signatures of past pathogen exposure. The T cell repertoires of about 700 subjects were profiled by immunosequencing and related to cytomegalovirus serostatus. In addition to the first cohort of approximately 670 subjects, a separate validation cohort of approximately 110 different subjects was used. To predict cytomegalovirus infection status, the study brought together high-throughput TCR immunosequencing, statistical association of individual TCRs with disease status, and machine learning. In a later analysis, previously published TCR beta repertoires from 550 to 700 donors were re-analyzed and high-resolution HLA genotyping was added so that TCR occurrence patterns could be studied. Rather than using new phenotypic data, the later analysis identified candidate immune exposures from TCR beta sequences and from how often those sequences occurred across donors. An earlier analysis of 587 of the donors used high-throughput TCR beta sequencing to judge whether each TCR beta V gene segment behaved as functional or pseudogenic. Donor age, sex, ethnicity and CMV serostatus were collected together with the repertoire data. A later genetic analysis took genome-wide SNP genotypes for about three fifths of the 666 donors and used that subset as a discovery cohort. Every repertoire in the discovery cohort had been generated on one and the same sequencing platform. HLA typing included class I and class II loci at four-digit resolution. Typing coverage differed by locus: A, B, C, DRB1 and DQB1 were typed in roughly 620-640 donors, DQA1 in 500 to 550, DPA1 in nearly 610, and DPB1 in 450 to 490. Several DR-DQ haplotypes were treated as single units for association and clustering because of strong linkage in the cohort. Across roughly 420 genotyped donors of the cohort, an average of approximately 240,000 unique TCR beta nucleotide sequences per donor were sequenced, and 15% to 20% of those sequences were non-productive.

According to the germline V gene, CDR1 reads SGHRS and CDR2 reads YFSETQ. Trimming takes 5 bases off V and 3 bases off J; junction bases not matched to a gene: 8. There are 14 amino acids in the CDR3, from cysteine to phenylalanine inclusive. The only DNA kept is the CDR3, 42 bases in frame from the first base. Library method: the immunoSEQ multiplex PCR assay. The multiplex PCR relied on a mix of 60 forward primers for TCR Vbeta segments and 13 reverse primers for TCR Jbeta segments. Amplification of the CDR3 region of rearranged TCR beta genes was performed with a multiplex PCR assay on genomic DNA. The amplified TCR beta libraries were sequenced on the Illumina HiSeq System as 87-base-pair reads. Under the source paper's analysis protocol: A later analysis counted tens of millions of unique TCR beta chains across the 500 to 850 repertoires, and 10 million to 12 million of these chains were shared by at least two donors. Raw reads were error-corrected and collapsed into unique sequences by a nearest-neighbor algorithm in which closely related sequences were merged to remove PCR and sequencing errors. Alignment of CDR3 sequences to IMGT reference sequences was used to assign V, D and J gene segments. For a sequence to be retained, at least a six-nucleotide match to both a V gene segment and a J gene segment was required. Rearrangements were classified as productive when the CDR3 lacked stop codons and remained in frame with V and J, and all other rearrangements were classified as non-productive. Following IMGT convention, CDR3 was defined as the stretch from the second conserved V-encoded cysteine to the conserved J-encoded phenylalanine. The earlier analysis of around 640 of the donors excluded sequences that lacked an unambiguous match to a single V gene segment. In an earlier analysis of 450 to 750 of the donors, a V segment was called functional when productive rearrangements were above 56.7%, and segregating when the standard deviation between donors exceeded 5%. A statistical classification framework was developed to diagnose cytomegalovirus status using the catalog of TCR beta chain sequences. In a later analysis, TCR nucleotide sequences were compared against IMGT/GENE-DB human TR gene sequences so that V and J genes could be assigned. Using the TCRdist pipeline, a later analysis assigned CDR3 sequences along with most-parsimonious VDJ recombination scenarios. A later analysis defined each TCR beta chain by its CDR3 amino acid sequence plus V-gene family, and excluded reads lacking a unique V-gene family. As a way to deal with suspected cross-contamination and a sequencing artifact, a later analysis dropped roughly 600 nucleotide sequences that were highly shared and had low generation probability. For each public chain, a later analysis derived a clonal expansion index from normalized ranks of inferred template counts within each repertoire. Generation probabilities in a later analysis came from a VDJ recombination model fitted to out-of-frame rearrangements, and those results were checked against IGoR. In a later analysis, TCR-TCR, TCR-HLA and TCR-CMV co-occurrence was scored with hypergeometric tests, and a repertoire-size bias correction was applied to TCR pairs. False discovery rates were estimated in a later analysis by permuting HLA or CMV assignments 20 times. A later analysis grouped co-occurring TCRs with DBSCAN, adding TCRdist sequence similarity when clustering within HLA-allele-positive subsets. Repertoires with fewer than 30,000 or more than 120,000 public chains, plus five repertoires with anomalous nucleotide sharing, were excluded from co-occurrence clustering. In TCRdb, the immuneACCESS table is reduced to in-frame sequences with V and J assigned. These tables do not hold every clone; where another copy was compared, an unresolved V gene accounts for under half, and the others remain unexplained. V, J and clone size are taken as reported in that table, and D and trimming were inferred from the DNA itself. This sample lists more than 60,000 clones; around 80% were detected once. The ten largest clones take up about 4.1% of the sample.

The cohort consisted of some 730 healthy bone marrow donors. All cohort members were sampled while nominally healthy, although unrecorded immune exposures were likely present. The donor was CMV seronegative and was included in the group of several hundred seronegative cohort members. A peripheral blood sample was collected from each donor, and TCR beta sequencing was performed on peripheral blood mononuclear cells. The Qiagen DNeasy Blood Extraction Kit was used to extract genomic DNA from the blood cell samples. Details on this clone: Its antigen remains undetermined. Per-base quality was not reported, and no clone a single base away is much larger than it.

Broader findings and caveats from the paper: In a later genetic analysis, fewer N-insertions in productive TCRs were reported among donors in an Asian-associated ancestry cluster than the roughly 700-donor mean. Because some donors lacked HLA typing at each locus, the association tests relied only on the typed subset. In a later analysis, most CMV-associated TCR beta chains were found to appear HLA-restricted, with HLA associations seemingly driven largely by CMV exposure. In a later analysis, HLA-associated TCR beta chains were found to be more clonally expanded and to have lower generation probabilities than equally common non-associated chains. The cohort was sequenced for TCR beta chains only, and without alpha or paired-chain data the features that could be detected were limited. The sequencing pipeline was judged likely to have produced a cluster of highly shared sequence variants as a technical artifact. Because counts were too low, seventeen rarely observed V segments, including chromosome 9 orphons, were left out of the earlier analysis of about 620 of the donors. For the cohort, immune exposure information was limited to CMV serostatus. Most TCR sequences were observed very rarely across donors, whereas some public TCRs were present in many individuals. The presence/absence analyses assumed that sequencing depth was roughly uniform across donors, and that assumption may not be true. In an earlier analysis of fewer than 700 of the donors, most TCR beta V segments appeared in productive rearrangements about 87% or about 30% of the time, broadly matching IMGT annotations. In both the original and validation cohorts, the classifier was reported to diagnose cytomegalovirus status with high specificity and sensitivity. A later genetic analysis associated a missense DCLRE1C variant with V-gene and J-gene trimming of TCR beta chains, and an independent cohort replicated the association. Linkage disequilibrium might explain the correlated functional status among segregating V segments, but an unknown experimental factor could not be excluded. According to a later analysis, TCR association rates differed among HLA loci, with DRB1 alleles showing the most associated TCRs and HLA-C alleles showing the fewest. The study listed approximately 150 TCR beta chains as associated with cytomegalovirus. A further reported finding was that TCR beta sequences accurately predicted the HLA-A and HLA-B alleles for most subjects in the first cohort. Assigning TCR associations to individual alleles was difficult when HLA alleles, especially DR and DQ, strongly co-occurred. At a false discovery rate of 0.05, a later analysis linked fewer than 20,000 TCR beta sequences to specific HLA alleles. The authors suggested that the approach could potentially be generalized to other disease states and immunological phenotypes. The 87-base-pair reads could not distinguish some IMGT-functional V segments, including TRBV6-2 and TRBV6-3, so those segments were excluded. In a later analysis, several top co-occurrence clusters were reported to appear linked to parvovirus B19, influenza, CMV and Epstein-Barr virus. Three of the identified cytomegalovirus-associated TCR beta chains were confirmed in vitro to be specific for cytomegalovirus antigens.

Recombination linked TRBV5-1 to TRBJ2-7; TRBD1 matches 7 bases in the middle. Sequencing used PBMCs. The clonotype originates from a woman aged 25 to 45 in good health and CMV-seronegative. The sequenced DNA is TGCGCCAGCAGTCTGAGTGGACAGGTCTACGAGCAGTACTTC. It translates to CASSLSGQVYEQYF.